The T cell receptor (beta chain) under discussion was sequenced for a study of monozygotic twins with inflammatory bowel disease. Findings of the study overall: The analysis yielded no support for one strong signal or clonotype associated with IBD. Healthy twins shared more clonotypes with others than IBD patients, most markedly active ones. Distinct T cell subtypes could not be told apart.

Incorporation of UMIs carrying a 6-nucleotide sample barcode was performed by template switching. With the 5' RACE reads reprocessed, TCRdb shows one record per CDR3 protein and no DNA. The sample shows approximately 330,000 distinct CDR3 sequences, and approximately 2% sits with its ten largest clones. Germline CDR1 SGHDN, CDR2 FVKESK. This CDR3 spans 16 amino acids. Of note for this clonotype: Antigen: not known.

The sample taken for sequencing was blood. This receptor was identified in a human donor with ulcerative colitis or Crohn's disease, or a healthy co-twin of an affected twin (not recorded which). The genes are TRBV14 and TRBJ2-7. Here the CDR3 reads CASSQYSIRTTYEQYF.